This is a list of T cell receptor beta chains from one sample in a study of blood T cell repertoires in COVID-19. This table comes from immunoSEQ multiplex PCR, and its TCRdb copy is limited to in-frame clones, with some not included. The sample consists of some 87,000 clones, around 76% of them appearing once. The specimen sequenced was peripheral blood. Receptor source: a human donor in a cohort sampled during active COVID-19. CDR3s include the opening cysteine and the closing phenylalanine or tryptophan. The order of the fields is J gene, clone size, D gene, V gene, CDR3 DNA, CDR3 protein. The D gene is left open where the match is weak. Rows may omit the clone size; those that give it use once, few, many or a size class.

j_call: TRBJ1-1
clone_size: few
d_call: -
v_call: TRBV2
cdr3_nt: TGTGCCAGCAGAAAAACGGGAGTCACTGAAGCTTTCTTT
cdr3_aa: CASRKTGVTEAFF

j_call: TRBJ1-4
clone_size: -
d_call: TRBD1
v_call: TRBV27
cdr3_nt: TGTGCCAGCAGTTTATTGGTGGAGGGGGCTGGGACTAATGAAAAACTGTTTTTT
cdr3_aa: CASSLLVEGAGTNEKLFF

j_call: TRBJ1-5
clone_size: -
d_call: -
v_call: TRBV5-1
cdr3_nt: TGCGCCAGCAGCGCGCAGGGAGGAAGCAATCAGCCCCAGCATTTT
cdr3_aa: CASSAQGGSNQPQHF

j_call: TRBJ2-7
clone_size: few
d_call: TRBD1
v_call: TRBV9
cdr3_nt: TGTGCCAGCAGCTTAACCGGGACAGGGGCCTACGAGCAGTACTTC
cdr3_aa: CASSLTGTGAYEQYF

j_call: TRBJ2-1
clone_size: -
d_call: -
v_call: TRBV3-1/TRBV3-2
cdr3_nt: TGTGCCAGCAGCCAAGTTCGAAGCTTTGGGGGCGCGAGGGAGACCCCCAATGAGCAGTTCTTC
cdr3_aa: CASSQVRSFGGARETPNEQFF

j_call: TRBJ2-3
clone_size: -
d_call: TRBD2
v_call: TRBV13
cdr3_nt: TGTGCCAGCAGCCCGCTAGCGGCGGGAGGTAGCACAGATACGCAGTATTTT
cdr3_aa: CASSPLAAGGSTDTQYF

j_call: TRBJ2-2
clone_size: -
d_call: -
v_call: TRBV10-1
cdr3_nt: TGCGCCAGCAGTGATTACGGGAAAGACACCGGGGAGCTGTTTTTT
cdr3_aa: CASSDYGKDTGELFF

j_call: TRBJ2-2
clone_size: -
d_call: TRBD2
v_call: TRBV7-6
cdr3_nt: TGTGCCAGCAGCCTAGCGGGAGTTGATACCGGGGAGCTGTTTTTT
cdr3_aa: CASSLAGVDTGELFF

j_call: TRBJ1-2
clone_size: -
d_call: -
v_call: TRBV6-6
cdr3_nt: TGTGCCAGCAGTCCAGGGGCTAACTATGGCTACACCTTC
cdr3_aa: CASSPGANYGYTF

j_call: TRBJ2-2
clone_size: -
d_call: -
v_call: TRBV5-1
cdr3_nt: TGCGCCAGCAGCTTGCGTAGCGCGACCGGGGAGCTGTTTTTT
cdr3_aa: CASSLRSATGELFF